This TCR beta chain was observed in a study of cytomegalovirus exposure and HLA in healthy donors (dated by TCRdb to 2016 to 2017). Some background on the complete study: According to an earlier analysis of 587 of the donors, some 180 million T cells yielded roughly 100 million unique TCR beta sequences and less than 300 Gb of sequence data. An early release covering roughly 600 HLA-typed donors comprised approximately 290 gigabases of sequencing data and about 90 million unique TCR sequences. The genetic ancestry cluster associated with self-reported Caucasian donors included over 80% of the 300 to 450 genotyped donors. The aim of the study was to test whether cataloging public T cell receptors could identify signatures of past pathogen exposure. The study used immunosequencing to profile the T cell repertoires of 670 or so subjects and linked those repertoires to cytomegalovirus serostatus. A separate validation cohort of 100 to 150 different subjects was used in addition to the roughly 620-subject first cohort. To predict cytomegalovirus infection status, the study combined high-throughput TCR immunosequencing, statistical association of individual TCRs with disease status, and machine learning. A later analysis re-examined previously published TCR beta repertoires from roughly 720 donors and added high-resolution HLA genotyping to investigate patterns of TCR occurrence. The later analysis used no new phenotypic data to find candidate immune exposures, relying instead on TCR beta sequences and their occurrence across donors. An earlier analysis of more than 450 of the donors used high-throughput TCR beta sequencing to judge whether each TCR beta V gene segment behaved as functional or pseudogenic. Donor age, sex, ethnicity and CMV serostatus were collected together with the repertoire data. In a later genetic analysis, genome-wide SNP genotypes for about 55% of the 666 donors were used, and that subset was treated as a discovery cohort. Every repertoire in the discovery cohort had been generated on one and the same sequencing platform. HLA typing covered class I and class II loci at four-digit resolution. The number of donors typed differed by locus, with roughly 620-640 for A, B, C, DRB1 and DQB1, 522 for DQA1, approximately 570 for DPA1, and 400 to 490 for DPB1. Four or five DR-DQ haplotypes were handled as single units for association and clustering, since linkage in the cohort was strong. Across approximately 400 genotyped donors of the cohort, an average of about 240,000 unique TCR beta nucleotide sequences per donor were sequenced, and roughly a sixth of those sequences were non-productive. Overall study outcomes, separate from this receptor: Sequencing depth was assumed to be roughly uniform across donors in the presence/absence analyses, though that assumption may not hold. The study gave a list of about 150 TCR beta chains associated with cytomegalovirus. Compared with the roughly 670-donor mean, donors in an Asian-associated ancestry cluster had fewer N-insertions in productive TCRs, according to a later genetic analysis. Correlated functional status among segregating V segments might be attributable to linkage disequilibrium, but an unknown experimental factor could not be ruled out. A later analysis reported that several top co-occurrence clusters appeared linked to parvovirus B19, influenza, CMV and Epstein-Barr virus. A group of highly shared sequence variants was considered likely to be a technical artifact of the sequencing pipeline. In a later analysis, around 17,000 TCR beta sequences were associated with specific HLA alleles at a false discovery rate of 0.05. The 87-base-pair reads could not distinguish some IMGT-functional V segments, including TRBV6-2 and TRBV6-3, so those segments were excluded. A later analysis found that most CMV-associated TCR beta chains appeared HLA-restricted, with HLA associations seemingly driven largely by CMV exposure. In an earlier analysis of about 540 of the donors, most TCR beta V segments were observed in productive rearrangements about 87% or about 30% of the time, broadly matching IMGT annotations. A further reported finding was that TCR beta sequences accurately predicted the HLA-A and HLA-B alleles for most subjects in the first cohort. Only TCR beta chains were sequenced in this cohort, and the absence of alpha or paired-chain data limited detectable features. In vitro tests confirmed that a few of the cytomegalovirus-associated TCR beta chains recognize cytomegalovirus antigens. Because counts were too low, about 15 rarely observed V segments, including chromosome 9 orphons, were left out of the earlier analysis of about 500 of the donors. According to the authors, the approach could potentially be generalized to other disease states and immunological phenotypes. Most TCR sequences were observed very rarely across donors, whereas some public TCRs were present in many individuals. Because HLA typing was missing for some donors at each locus, association tests included only the typed subset. Cytomegalovirus status was reported to be diagnosed by the classifier with high specificity and sensitivity in both the original and validation cohorts. A later analysis found that TCR association rates varied across HLA loci, with DRB1 alleles showing the most associated TCRs and HLA-C alleles the fewest. The only immune exposure information available for the cohort was CMV serostatus. When HLA alleles, especially DR and DQ, strongly co-occurred, TCR associations were difficult to assign to individual alleles. A later genetic analysis associated a missense DCLRE1C variant with V-gene and J-gene trimming of TCR beta chains, and an independent cohort replicated the association. In a later analysis, HLA-associated TCR beta chains showed more clonal expansion and lower generation probabilities than non-associated chains that were equally common.

The cohort comprised around 700 healthy bone marrow donors. At the time of sampling, every cohort member was nominally healthy, though immune exposures that went unrecorded were likely present. The donor tested CMV seronegative and was one of the 352 seronegative cohort members. Every donor gave a peripheral blood sample, and the peripheral blood mononuclear cells from that sample were used for TCR beta sequencing. Genomic DNA was extracted from the blood cell samples with the Qiagen DNeasy Blood Extraction Kit. A remark on this clone: The antigen it binds to is not known. The sample holds no much larger clone one base away, and base qualities are not on file.

V is clipped by 4 bases and J by 0 bases, and the sequence between their germline boundaries is 14 bases long. CDR1 and CDR2 are drawn from the germline V gene: MNHNS, SASEGT. The CDR3 starts with the cysteine, ends with the phenylalanine, and has 16 residues. Here the CDR3 DNA is all that survives: 48 bases in frame from base 1. The method was the immunoSEQ multiplex PCR assay. The multiplex PCR relied on a mix of 60 forward primers for TCR Vbeta segments and 13 reverse primers for TCR Jbeta segments. The CDR3 region of rearranged TCR beta genes was amplified from genomic DNA by a multiplex PCR assay. The Illumina HiSeq System was used to sequence the amplified TCR beta libraries as 87-base-pair reads. On the study's bioinformatics: Across the roughly 670 repertoires, a later analysis counted tens of millions of unique TCR beta chains, some 11 million of which were shared by at least two donors. Raw reads were error-corrected and collapsed into unique sequences by a nearest-neighbor algorithm in which closely related sequences were merged to remove PCR and sequencing errors. Alignment of CDR3 sequences to IMGT reference sequences was used to assign V, D and J gene segments. For a sequence to be retained, a match of at least six nucleotides was required to both a V gene segment and a J gene segment. A rearrangement was called productive if the CDR3 had no stop codons and remained in frame with V and J, and every other rearrangement was called non-productive. CDR3 was defined by IMGT convention, running from the second conserved V-encoded cysteine to the conserved J-encoded phenylalanine. The earlier analysis of some 540 of the donors excluded any sequence lacking an unambiguous match to a single V gene segment. In an earlier analysis of about 590 of the donors, a V segment was called functional when productive rearrangements were above 56.7%, and segregating when the standard deviation between donors exceeded 5%. To diagnose cytomegalovirus status from the catalog of TCR beta chain sequences, a statistical classification framework was built. In a later analysis, TCR nucleotide sequences were compared against IMGT/GENE-DB human TR gene sequences so that V and J genes could be assigned. The TCRdist pipeline was used in a later analysis to assign CDR3 sequences and most-parsimonious VDJ recombination scenarios. A later analysis defined each TCR beta chain by its CDR3 amino acid sequence plus V-gene family, and excluded reads lacking a unique V-gene family. A later analysis removed nearly 600 highly shared, low-generation-probability nucleotide sequences to deal with suspected cross-contamination and a sequencing artifact. In a later analysis, a clonal expansion index was calculated for each public chain from normalized within-repertoire ranks of inferred template counts. Generation probabilities in a later analysis came from a VDJ recombination model fitted to out-of-frame rearrangements, and those results were checked against IGoR. Hypergeometric tests were used in a later analysis to score TCR-TCR, TCR-HLA and TCR-CMV co-occurrence, with a repertoire-size bias correction applied to the TCR pairs. In a later analysis, false discovery rates were estimated by permuting HLA or CMV assignments 20 times. In a later analysis, co-occurring TCRs were grouped using DBSCAN, with TCRdist sequence similarity added in when clustering inside HLA-allele-positive subsets. Repertoires with fewer than 30,000 or more than 120,000 public chains were left out of co-occurrence clustering, as were several repertoires with anomalous nucleotide sharing. As stored in TCRdb, this immuneACCESS dataset retains in-frame rearrangements with V and J assigned. A fraction of the clones does not appear; measured against another copy, unresolved V genes explain less than half of the discrepancy, and the remainder lacks a known reason. V and J calls and clone size are copied from that table; D and trimming were computed from the DNA. In all, the sample holds roughly 170,000 clones, and approximately 80% of those were seen once. The leading ten clones occupy 0.65% to 0.85% of the sample.

The sample comprised PBMCs. The source of this sequence is a female donor in good health and CMV-seronegative. The rearrangement combines TRBV6-1 with TRBJ2-3; matching of 6 bases hints at TRBD1 as the D gene. CDR3 region: CASSARTETSTDTQYF. In nucleotide form, the sequence is TGTGCCAGCAGTGCTCGGACAGAAACAAGCACAGATACGCAGTATTTT.